A selection of T cell receptor beta chains follows, all from one sample in a study of OX40 agonist ivuxolimab in advanced cancers. Produced via immunoSEQ multiplex PCR; TCRdb's table is partial and in-frame only. Counted here are tens of thousands of clones, around 90% occurring once; the ten biggest clones make up 7.4%. Sequencing was performed on CD4+ or CD8+ T cells sorted from blood, taken in a trial of the OX40 agonist ivuxolimab. Receptors originate from an adult with an advanced solid tumor such as melanoma, head and neck, liver or kidney cancer. Each CDR3 is given with its conserved first and last residue. Each record gives: J gene, clone size, D gene, V gene, CDR3 protein, CDR3 DNA. The D gene is left open where the match is weak. The size field is filled for only some rows; it gives once, few, many or a size class.

TRBJ1-6 NA TRBD1 TRBV2 CASSWTGSSYNSPLHF TGTGCCAGCAGCTGGACAGGGAGCTCCTATAATTCACCCCTCCACTTT
TRBJ2-7 NA TRBD1 TRBV28 CASSLGDRATYEQYF TGTGCCAGCAGTTTAGGGGACAGGGCCACTTACGAGCAGTACTTC
TRBJ1-1 NA NA TRBV6-1 CASSEVAGANTEAFF TGTGCCAGCAGTGAAGTGGCGGGGGCGAACACTGAAGCTTTCTTT
TRBJ2-7 NA NA TRBV30 CAWSHPATIHYEQYF TGTGCCTGGAGTCACCCAGCGACCATCCACTACGAGCAGTACTTC
TRBJ1-3 NA TRBD1 TRBV19 CATRIYATGSGNTIYF TGTGCCACCAGGATTTATGCGACAGGGTCTGGAAACACCATATATTTT
TRBJ1-5 once TRBD1 TRBV19 CASRDDRGLYQPQHF TGTGCCAGTAGAGATGACAGGGGGCTCTATCAGCCCCAGCATTTT
TRBJ2-3 NA NA TRBV5-1 CASSPDNTDTQYF TGCGCCAGCAGCCCGGACAACACAGATACGCAGTATTTT
TRBJ2-7 NA NA TRBV6-6 CASSPALSPYEQYF TGTGCCAGCAGTCCGGCCCTATCTCCCTACGAGCAGTACTTC
TRBJ1-2 NA TRBD1 TRBV28 CASSFWTGVDYGYTF TGTGCCAGCAGTTTCTGGACAGGGGTCGACTATGGCTACACCTTC
TRBJ1-1 NA NA TRBV4-1 CASSPPRGGGLGNTEAFF TGCGCCAGCAGCCCCCCTCGGGGAGGGGGTCTTGGGAACACTGAAGCTTTCTTT
TRBJ2-7 NA NA TRBV4-2 CASSQGARLASTYEQYF TGTGCCAGCAGCCAAGGAGCGAGGTTAGCGAGTACCTACGAGCAGTACTTC
TRBJ2-1 few TRBD1 TRBV29-1 CSVATGQGIEQFF TGCAGCGTTGCGACGGGACAGGGCATTGAGCAGTTCTTC
TRBJ2-1 NA NA TRBV15 CATSGPQGRVQFF TGTGCCACCAGCGGACCCCAGGGGAGGGTGCAGTTCTTC
TRBJ2-7 NA NA TRBV7-9 CASSFEGMSYEQYF TGTGCCAGCAGCTTTGAGGGGATGTCCTACGAGCAGTACTTC
TRBJ1-1 NA NA TRBV7-6 CASSLNSHTEAFF TGTGCCAGCAGCTTAAATAGTCATACTGAAGCTTTCTTT
TRBJ2-1 NA TRBD2 TRBV14 CASSQRLAGGNNEQFF TGTGCCAGCAGCCAGCGACTAGCGGGAGGCAACAATGAGCAGTTCTTC
TRBJ1-2 NA TRBD1 TRBV2 CASRDRSYGYTF TGTGCCAGCAGGGACAGGTCCTATGGCTACACCTTC
TRBJ2-1 NA NA TRBV11-2 CASSPGPRQFF TGTGCCAGCAGCCCGGGTCCACGGCAGTTCTTC
TRBJ2-1 NA TRBD1 TRBV7-6 CASSLSRDRGLSEQFF TGTGCCAGCAGCTTATCCCGGGACAGGGGGCTGAGTGAGCAGTTCTTC
TRBJ2-1 NA NA TRBV9 CASSVGGLANEQFF TGTGCCAGCAGCGTAGGGGGGCTAGCCAATGAGCAGTTCTTC
TRBJ1-4 NA NA TRBV6-6 CASSYGRTANEKLFF TGTGCCAGCAGTTACGGCCGGACAGCTAATGAAAAACTGTTTTTT
TRBJ2-1 NA TRBD2 TRBV5-1 CASSLGILADYNEQFF TGCGCCAGCAGCTTGGGGATACTAGCGGACTACAATGAGCAGTTCTTC
TRBJ2-2 NA NA TRBV28 CASSSRGIGELFF TGTGCCAGCAGTTCCAGGGGAATCGGGGAGCTGTTTTTT
TRBJ2-7 NA TRBD2 TRBV5-1 CASSLPASGRYEQYF TGCGCCAGCAGCTTGCCGGCTAGCGGGAGGTACGAGCAGTACTTC
TRBJ1-5 NA TRBD1 TRBV27 CASRRTGGNQPQHF TGTGCCAGCAGAAGGACAGGGGGCAATCAGCCCCAGCATTTT
TRBJ2-7 NA NA TRBV6-6 CASVPTGGGSWEQYF TGTGCCAGCGTTCCTACCGGAGGGGGCTCGTGGGAGCAGTACTTC
TRBJ2-3 NA NA TRBV28 CASSLSWIGRGMDTQYF TGTGCCAGCAGTTTAAGTTGGATTGGCAGGGGCATGGATACGCAGTATTTT
TRBJ2-2 NA NA TRBV27 CASSLATGELFF TGTGCCAGCAGTTTAGCCACCGGGGAGCTGTTTTTT
TRBJ2-1 NA NA TRBV5-1 CASSLDSSSYNEQFF TGCGCCAGCAGCCTGGACTCGAGCTCCTACAATGAGCAGTTCTTC
TRBJ1-5 NA NA TRBV4-1 CASSEFVGHYYSNQPQHF TGCGCCAGCAGCGAATTCGTAGGGCATTACTATAGCAATCAGCCCCAGCATTTT
TRBJ2-7 NA TRBD2 TRBV28 CASSSLTSGRYEQYF TGTGCCAGCAGTTCCTTGACTAGCGGGAGATACGAGCAGTACTTC